This is a list of T cell receptor beta chains from one sample in a study of OX40 agonist ivuxolimab in advanced cancers. TCRdb's table, derived via immunoSEQ multiplex PCR, lists solely in-frame clones and lacks some. The sample shows 50,000 or so clones, around 83% of them seen only once. The sequenced sample was CD4+ or CD8+ T cells sorted from blood, obtained in a trial of the OX40 agonist ivuxolimab. The receptors were gathered from an adult with an advanced solid tumor such as melanoma, head and neck, liver or kidney cancer. Both conserved end residues are part of each CDR3. D genes are given only for firm matches. Not every row has a clone size; where given, it reads once, few, many or a size class.

TRBJ2-3	.	.	TRBV28	CASSFWGDRTDTQYF	TGTGCCAGCAGTTTCTGGGGGGACCGGACAGATACGCAGTATTTT
TRBJ2-7	.	.	TRBV28	CASSLVGSGYEQYF	TGTGCCAGCAGTTTGGTGGGTTCTGGCTACGAGCAGTACTTC
TRBJ2-7	.	.	TRBV7-6	CASSLESAQGFDEQYF	TGTGCCAGCAGCTTAGAATCGGCACAGGGTTTTGACGAGCAGTACTTC
TRBJ2-7	TRBD1	once	TRBV5-1	CASSRTGQGYEQYF	TGCGCCAGCAGCAGGACAGGCCAGGGATACGAGCAGTACTTC
TRBJ2-7	.	few	TRBV7-9	CASSPSTYEQYF	TGTGCCAGCAGCCCGTCAACCTACGAGCAGTACTTC
TRBJ1-6	TRBD1	.	TRBV28	CASSLSQGDSPLHF	TGTGCCAGCAGTTTATCTCAGGGGGACTCACCCCTCCACTTT
TRBJ2-3	TRBD2	.	TRBV4-1	CASSQMVIAGGTRGDTQYF	TGCGCCAGCTCCCAAATGGTTATAGCGGGAGGGACACGGGGAGATACGCAGTATTTT
TRBJ2-5	.	.	TRBV19	CASSSTSRTKETQYF	TGTGCCAGTAGTAGCACCAGTAGAACTAAAGAGACCCAGTACTTC
TRBJ2-2	.	.	TRBV7-2	CASSFGNTGELFF	TGTGCCAGCAGCTTCGGGAACACCGGGGAGCTGTTTTTT
TRBJ2-6	.	.	TRBV11-3	CASSLDWGASLSGANVLTF	TGTGCCAGCAGCTTAGATTGGGGGGCCTCCCTCTCTGGGGCCAACGTCCTGACTTTC
TRBJ1-2	TRBD1	.	TRBV29-1	CSVEDREVSYGYTF	TGCAGCGTGGAGGACAGGGAGGTTTCCTATGGCTACACCTTC
TRBJ2-1	TRBD2	.	TRBV28	CASSLPRLAEQNNEQFF	TGTGCCAGCAGTTTACCTCGACTAGCGGAACAAAACAATGAGCAGTTCTTC
TRBJ2-7	.	.	TRBV7-2	CASSPFAGYEQYF	TGTGCCAGCAGCCCTTTCGCCGGTTACGAGCAGTACTTC
TRBJ1-4	.	.	TRBV11-2	CASSAPGKLFF	TGTGCCAGCAGCGCCCCGGGGAAACTGTTTTTT
TRBJ2-7	.	.	TRBV27	CASSLSPLYEQYF	TGTGCCAGCAGTTTATCGCCCCTATACGAGCAGTACTTC
TRBJ2-1	.	.	TRBV19	CASSMGLYNEQFF	TGTGCCAGTAGTATGGGACTCTACAATGAGCAGTTCTTC
TRBJ2-1	.	.	TRBV28	CASSPLINEQFF	TGTGCCAGCAGCCCGCTAATAAATGAGCAGTTCTTC
TRBJ2-5	.	.	TRBV7-9	CASSLRDEGGTQYF	TGTGCCAGCAGCCTGCGAGACGAGGGGGGGACCCAGTACTTC
TRBJ2-2	.	.	TRBV7-2	CASSRGQNTGELFF	TGTGCCAGCAGCCGAGGACAGAACACCGGGGAGCTGTTTTTT
TRBJ1-4	TRBD1	.	TRBV5-4	CASSSTGADEKLFF	TGTGCCAGCAGCTCGACAGGGGCGGATGAAAAACTGTTTTTT
TRBJ1-1	TRBD1	.	TRBV27	CASSKLNRGNTEAFF	TGTGCCAGCAGTAAACTTAACAGGGGGAACACTGAAGCTTTCTTT
TRBJ2-2	.	.	TRBV11-3	CASSLRGTGELFF	TGTGCCAGCAGCTTAAGGGGCACCGGGGAGCTGTTTTTT
TRBJ2-7	TRBD1	.	TRBV13	CASSLTWGTAYEQYF	TGTGCCAGCAGCCTAACCTGGGGGACAGCCTACGAGCAGTACTTC
TRBJ2-7	TRBD1	.	TRBV19	CASSYGTATEQYF	TGTGCCAGTAGTTACGGGACAGCGACCGAGCAGTACTTC
TRBJ2-3	.	once	TRBV28	CASSFPTSTDTQYF	TGTGCCAGCAGTTTCCCCACTAGCACAGATACGCAGTATTTT
TRBJ2-7	TRBD2	.	TRBV4-2	CASSPELAGAYEQYF	TGTGCCAGCAGCCCTGAACTAGCGGGAGCGTACGAGCAGTACTTC
TRBJ2-3	TRBD2	.	TRBV30	CAWALAGAGDTQYF	TGTGCCTGGGCACTAGCGGGAGCGGGAGATACGCAGTATTTT
TRBJ1-4	TRBD1	.	TRBV4-2	CASSQDAGQSVF	TGTGCCAGCAGCCAAGATGCGGGACAGAGTGTATTT
TRBJ1-5	.	.	TRBV19	CASSIVPDYSNQPQHF	TGTGCCAGTAGTATAGTACCCGATTATAGCAATCAGCCCCAGCATTTT
TRBJ2-1	.	.	TRBV6-5	CASSYEPGPNEQFF	TGTGCCAGCAGTTACGAACCGGGCCCCAATGAGCAGTTCTTC
TRBJ2-1	TRBD1	.	TRBV11-3	CASSLRYWKGAGDEQFF	TGTGCCAGCAGCTTAAGGTATTGGAAGGGGGCGGGCGATGAGCAGTTCTTC
TRBJ2-6	.	.	TRBV5-4	CASSLQGAGANVLTF	TGTGCCAGCAGCTTGCAAGGGGCTGGGGCCAACGTCCTGACTTTC
TRBJ2-6	TRBD1	.	TRBV29-1	CSVEGTGSGANVLTF	TGCAGCGTTGAGGGGACAGGCTCTGGGGCCAACGTCCTGACTTTC
TRBJ1-1	.	.	TRBV4-1	CASSQPGGPRTAFF	TGCGCCAGCAGCCAACCCGGAGGGCCCCGGACCGCTTTCTTT
TRBJ2-7	.	.	TRBV28	CASSRGGASYEQYF	TGTGCCAGCAGTAGGGGAGGTGCCTCCTACGAGCAGTACTTC
TRBJ2-6	.	.	TRBV19	CASNHRGSPGANVLTF	TGTGCCAGTAACCATAGGGGGAGCCCTGGGGCCAACGTCCTGACTTTC
TRBJ2-2	.	.	TRBV18	CASSLRSTGELFF	TGTGCCAGCTCATTAAGGAGTACCGGGGAGCTGTTTTTT
TRBJ1-2	.	.	TRBV5-1	CASSLVSGEGYTF	TGCGCCAGCAGCTTGGTGTCAGGGGAAGGCTACACCTTC
TRBJ2-1	TRBD1	.	TRBV15	CATSGQGIEQFF	TGTGCCACCAGCGGACAGGGGATTGAGCAGTTCTTC
TRBJ2-1	TRBD2	.	TRBV10-3	CAINSPKFGGGRAYNEQFF	TGTGCCATCAATTCACCTAAGTTTGGCGGCGGGAGGGCCTACAATGAGCAGTTCTTC
TRBJ2-5	TRBD2	.	TRBV11-3	CASSRGVRTSGSEDVETQYF	TGTGCCAGCAGCCGGGGGGTGAGGACTAGCGGGAGCGAAGACGTGGAGACCCAGTACTTC
TRBJ2-3	.	.	TRBV7-2	CASSLGATDTQYF	TGTGCCAGCAGCTTAGGGGCCACAGATACGCAGTATTTT
TRBJ1-2	.	.	TRBV2	CASSLRARYGYTF	TGTGCCAGCAGTCTCAGGGCAAGATATGGCTACACCTTC
TRBJ1-1	TRBD1	few	TRBV19	CASSMALGTGGFGTEAFF	TGTGCCAGTAGTATGGCACTTGGGACAGGGGGATTCGGCACTGAAGCTTTCTTT
TRBJ2-5	TRBD1	.	TRBV27	CASSLTGATGETQYF	TGTGCCAGCAGTTTAACAGGGGCCACTGGAGAGACCCAGTACTTC
TRBJ2-5	TRBD1	once	TRBV25-1	CASAPVRGREETQYF	TGTGCCAGCGCCCCAGTGAGGGGGCGCGAAGAGACCCAGTACTTC
TRBJ2-1	TRBD2	.	TRBV18	CASSTGGLAGSNEQFF	TGTGCCAGCTCAACAGGGGGACTAGCGGGCAGCAATGAGCAGTTCTTC
TRBJ2-7	.	.	TRBV5-1	CASSLEEGEQYF	TGCGCCAGCAGCTTGGAAGAGGGGGAGCAGTACTTC
TRBJ2-7	TRBD1	.	TRBV19	CASNGQGSYEQYF	TGTGCCAGCAATGGACAGGGCTCCTACGAGCAGTACTTC
TRBJ2-3	.	.	TRBV7-6	CASSIGDRDTQYF	TGTGCCAGCAGCATAGGAGACAGGGATACGCAGTATTTT
TRBJ2-1	TRBD1	.	TRBV2	CASITTKAGTAVGEQFF	TGTGCCAGCATAACCACCAAGGCAGGGACAGCGGTAGGTGAGCAGTTCTTC
TRBJ2-4	.	.	TRBV30	CAYSSYLTKDPITKNIQYF	TGTGCCTACAGCTCATATCTAACCAAAGACCCAATTACCAAAAACATTCAGTACTTC
TRBJ2-3	TRBD2	once	TRBV30	CAWVVGGGRTDTQYF	TGTGCCTGGGTCGTGGGGGGCGGGAGGACAGATACGCAGTATTTT
TRBJ1-2	TRBD1	.	TRBV19	CASSMWGQVPLGGYTF	TGTGCCAGTAGTATGTGGGGACAGGTACCTTTAGGCGGCTACACCTTC
TRBJ1-1	TRBD1	.	TRBV28	CASSTVTPRDRVTEAFF	TGTGCCAGCAGCACAGTAACCCCCCGGGACAGGGTCACTGAAGCTTTCTTT
TRBJ1-2	.	once	TRBV6-5	CASRSTGNYGYTF	TGTGCCAGCAGATCTACGGGAAACTATGGCTACACCTTC
TRBJ2-7	.	.	TRBV5-8	CASSLGYYRWTGDYEQYF	TGTGCCAGCAGCTTGGGTTATTATCGGTGGACGGGGGACTACGAGCAGTACTTC
TRBJ2-5	.	.	TRBV7-3	CASSPFGGRSETQYF	TGTGCCAGCAGCCCCTTCGGGGGTAGAAGTGAGACCCAGTACTTC
TRBJ2-5	.	.	TRBV4-2	CASSQGREETQYF	TGTGCCAGCAGCCAAGGAAGGGAAGAGACCCAGTACTTC